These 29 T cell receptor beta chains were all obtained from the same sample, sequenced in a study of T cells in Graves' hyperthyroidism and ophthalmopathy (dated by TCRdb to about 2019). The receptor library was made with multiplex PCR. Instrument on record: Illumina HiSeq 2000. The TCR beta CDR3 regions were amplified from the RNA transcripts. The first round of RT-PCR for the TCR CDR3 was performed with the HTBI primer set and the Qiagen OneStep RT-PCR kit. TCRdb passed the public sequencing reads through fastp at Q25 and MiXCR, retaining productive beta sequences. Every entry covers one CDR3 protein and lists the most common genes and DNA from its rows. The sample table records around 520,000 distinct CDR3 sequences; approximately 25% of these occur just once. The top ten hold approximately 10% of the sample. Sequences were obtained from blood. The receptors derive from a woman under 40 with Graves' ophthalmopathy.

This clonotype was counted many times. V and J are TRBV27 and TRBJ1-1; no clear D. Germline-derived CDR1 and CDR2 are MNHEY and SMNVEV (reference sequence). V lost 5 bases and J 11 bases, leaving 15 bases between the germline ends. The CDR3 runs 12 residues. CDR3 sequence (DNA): TGTGCCAGCAGTGACGGATCCTCGGGGGCTTTCTTT. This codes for CASSDGSSGAFF.

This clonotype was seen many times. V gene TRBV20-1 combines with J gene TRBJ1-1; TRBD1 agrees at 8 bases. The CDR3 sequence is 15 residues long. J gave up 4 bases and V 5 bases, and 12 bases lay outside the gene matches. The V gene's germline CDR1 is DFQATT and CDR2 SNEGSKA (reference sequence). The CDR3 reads CSASRSGGGGTEAFF. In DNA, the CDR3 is TGCAGTGCTTCCAGGTCAGGGGGCGGGGGCACTGAAGCTTTCTTT.

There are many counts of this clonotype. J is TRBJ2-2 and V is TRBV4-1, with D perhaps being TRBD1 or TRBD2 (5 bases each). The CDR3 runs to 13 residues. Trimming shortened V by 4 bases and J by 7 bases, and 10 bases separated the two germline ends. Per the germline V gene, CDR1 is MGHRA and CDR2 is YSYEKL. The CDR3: CASSLLGGGELFF. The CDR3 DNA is TGCGCCAGCAGCCTACTTGGGGGCGGGGAGCTGTTTTTT.

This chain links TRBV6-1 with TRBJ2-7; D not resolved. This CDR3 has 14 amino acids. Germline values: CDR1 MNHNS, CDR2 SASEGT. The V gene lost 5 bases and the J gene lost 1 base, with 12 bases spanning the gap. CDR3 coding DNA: TGTGCCAGCAGTCCCGGTCCAGATTCCTACGAGCAGTACTTC. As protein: CASSPGPDSYEQYF.

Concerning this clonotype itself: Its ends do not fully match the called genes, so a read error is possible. CDR3 bases: TGCTCCAGCAGCCAACTCAGGGAAACTGAAGCTTTCTTT. The encoded protein is CSSSQLRETEAFF. The J gene is TRBJ1-1, the V gene TRBV5-1, with D possibly matching TRBD1 (5 bases). Germline V lookup: CDR1 SGHRS, CDR2 YFSETQ. CDR3 length: 13 amino acids.

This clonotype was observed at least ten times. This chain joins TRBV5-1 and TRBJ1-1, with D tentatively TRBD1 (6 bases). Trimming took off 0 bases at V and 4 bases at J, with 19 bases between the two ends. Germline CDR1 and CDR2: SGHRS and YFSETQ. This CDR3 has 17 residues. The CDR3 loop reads CASSLDPPGQRTTEAFF. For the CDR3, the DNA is TGCGCCAGCAGCTTGGACCCCCCGGGACAAAGAACCACTGAAGCTTTCTTT.

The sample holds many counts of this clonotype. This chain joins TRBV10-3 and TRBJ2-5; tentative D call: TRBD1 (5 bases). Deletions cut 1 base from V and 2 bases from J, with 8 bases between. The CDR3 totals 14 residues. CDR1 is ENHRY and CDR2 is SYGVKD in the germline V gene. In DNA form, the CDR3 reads TGTGCCATCAGTGAGTACGACAGACAAGAGACCCAGTACTTC. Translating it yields CAISEYDRQETQYF.

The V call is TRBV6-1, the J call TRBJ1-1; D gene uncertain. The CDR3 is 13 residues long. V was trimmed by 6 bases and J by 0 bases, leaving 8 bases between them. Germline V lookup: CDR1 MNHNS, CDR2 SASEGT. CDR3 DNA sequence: TGTGCCAGCAGGCGCCTTATGAACACTGAAGCTTTCTTT. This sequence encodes CASRRLMNTEAFF.

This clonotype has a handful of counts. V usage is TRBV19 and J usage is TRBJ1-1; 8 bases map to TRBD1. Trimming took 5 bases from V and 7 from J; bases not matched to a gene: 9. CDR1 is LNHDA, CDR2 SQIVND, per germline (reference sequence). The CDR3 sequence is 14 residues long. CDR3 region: CASSLPDRDNEAFF. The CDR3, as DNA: TGTGCCAGTAGTCTCCCGGACAGGGACAATGAAGCTTTCTTT.

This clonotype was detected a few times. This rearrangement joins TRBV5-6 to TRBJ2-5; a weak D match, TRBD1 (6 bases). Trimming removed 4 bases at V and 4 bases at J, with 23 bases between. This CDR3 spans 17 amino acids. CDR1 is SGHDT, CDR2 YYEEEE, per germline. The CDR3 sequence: CASSPQWRTEAGETQYF. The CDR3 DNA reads TGTGCCAGCAGCCCCCAGTGGCGGACAGAGGCTGGAGAGACCCAGTACTTC.

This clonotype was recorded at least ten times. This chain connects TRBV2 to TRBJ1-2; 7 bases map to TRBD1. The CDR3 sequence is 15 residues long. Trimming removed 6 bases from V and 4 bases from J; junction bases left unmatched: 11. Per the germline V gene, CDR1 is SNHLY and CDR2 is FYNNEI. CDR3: CASRVRGSDPYGYTF. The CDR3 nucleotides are TGTGCCAGCAGGGTCAGGGGGTCGGATCCCTATGGCTACACCTTC.

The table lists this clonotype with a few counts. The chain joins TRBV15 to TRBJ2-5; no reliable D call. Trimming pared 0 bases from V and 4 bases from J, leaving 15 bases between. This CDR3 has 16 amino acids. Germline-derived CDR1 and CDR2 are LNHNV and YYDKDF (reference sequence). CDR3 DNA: TGTGCCACCAGCAGAGATCTATGGGTTCTGAGAGAGACCCAGTACTTC. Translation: CATSRDLWVLRETQYF.

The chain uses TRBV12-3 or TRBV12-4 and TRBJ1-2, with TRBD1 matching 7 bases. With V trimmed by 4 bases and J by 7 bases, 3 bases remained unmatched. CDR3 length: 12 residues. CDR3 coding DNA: TGTGCCAGCAGTTCAGGACAGGCTGGCTACACCTTC. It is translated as CASSSGQAGYTF.

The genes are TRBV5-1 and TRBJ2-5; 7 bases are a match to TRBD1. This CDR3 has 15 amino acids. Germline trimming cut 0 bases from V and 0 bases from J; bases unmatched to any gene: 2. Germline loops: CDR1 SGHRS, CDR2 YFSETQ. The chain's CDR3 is CASSLGQGNQETQYF. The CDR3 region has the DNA TGCGCCAGCAGCTTGGGACAGGGAAACCAAGAGACCCAGTACTTC.

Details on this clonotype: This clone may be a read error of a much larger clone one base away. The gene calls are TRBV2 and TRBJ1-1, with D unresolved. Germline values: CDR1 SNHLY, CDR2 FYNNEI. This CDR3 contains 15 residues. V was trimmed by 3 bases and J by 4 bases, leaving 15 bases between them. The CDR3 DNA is TGTGCCAGCAGTGACCCTTGGGAAGGCCCCACTGAAGCTTTCTTT. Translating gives CASSDPWEGPTEAFF.

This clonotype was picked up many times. The CDR3 DNA reads TGCGCCAGCAGCTTGGCCAGAGACCGTTTGAACTATGGCTACACCTTC. Its translation is CASSLARDRLNYGYTF. The chain recombines TRBV5-1 with TRBJ1-2; D ambiguous. CDR3 size: 16 residues. CDR1 and CDR2 from the germline V gene are SGHRS and YFSETQ. V was shortened by 0 bases and J by 2 bases, with 14 bases between the two germline ends.

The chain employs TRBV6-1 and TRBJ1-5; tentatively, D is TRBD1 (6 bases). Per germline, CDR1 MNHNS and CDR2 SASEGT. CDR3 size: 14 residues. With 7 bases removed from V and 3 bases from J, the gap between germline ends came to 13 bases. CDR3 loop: CASTGGGDNQPQHF. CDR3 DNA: TGTGCCAGCACAGGAGGGGGGGACAATCAGCCCCAGCATTTT.

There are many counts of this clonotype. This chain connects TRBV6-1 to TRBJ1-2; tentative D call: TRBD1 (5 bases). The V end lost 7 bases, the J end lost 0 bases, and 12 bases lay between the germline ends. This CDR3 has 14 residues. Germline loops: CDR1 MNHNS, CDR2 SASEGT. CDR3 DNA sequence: TGTGCCAGCATCTTGGGGGACTCTAACTATGGCTACACCTTC. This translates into CASILGDSNYGYTF.

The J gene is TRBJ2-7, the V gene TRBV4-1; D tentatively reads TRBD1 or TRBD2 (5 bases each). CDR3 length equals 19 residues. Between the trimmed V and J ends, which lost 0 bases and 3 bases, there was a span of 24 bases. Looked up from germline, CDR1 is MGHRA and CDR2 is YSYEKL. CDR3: CASSQDIVGEGSPVYEQYF. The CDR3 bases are TGCGCCAGCAGCCAAGATATTGTGGGGGAAGGGTCCCCCGTCTACGAGCAGTACTTC.

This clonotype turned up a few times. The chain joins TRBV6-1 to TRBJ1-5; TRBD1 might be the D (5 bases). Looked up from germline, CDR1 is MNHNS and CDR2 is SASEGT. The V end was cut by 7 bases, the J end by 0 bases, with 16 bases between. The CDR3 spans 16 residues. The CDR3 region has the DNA TGTGCCAGCACCCAGACAGCGTTCAGTAGCAATCAGCCCCAGCATTTT. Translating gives CASTQTAFSSNQPQHF.

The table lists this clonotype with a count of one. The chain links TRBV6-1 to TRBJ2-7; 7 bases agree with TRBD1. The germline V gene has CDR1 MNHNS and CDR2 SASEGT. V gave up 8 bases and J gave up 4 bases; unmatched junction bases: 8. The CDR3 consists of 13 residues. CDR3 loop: CASQTPQGYEQYF. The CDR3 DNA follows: TGTGCCAGCCAGACACCACAGGGGTACGAGCAGTACTTC.

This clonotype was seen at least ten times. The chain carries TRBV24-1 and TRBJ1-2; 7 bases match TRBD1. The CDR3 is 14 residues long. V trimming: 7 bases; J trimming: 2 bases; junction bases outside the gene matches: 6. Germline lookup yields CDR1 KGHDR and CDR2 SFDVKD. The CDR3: CATSPQGTNYGYTF. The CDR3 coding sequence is TGTGCCACCAGCCCACAGGGGACGAACTATGGCTACACCTTC.

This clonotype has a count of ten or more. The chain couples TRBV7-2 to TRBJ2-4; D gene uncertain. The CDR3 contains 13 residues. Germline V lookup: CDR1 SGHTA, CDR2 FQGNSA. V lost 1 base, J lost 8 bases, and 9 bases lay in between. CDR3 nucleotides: TGTGCCAGCAGCTTAGGCCTCCCGGACATTCAGTACTTC. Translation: CASSLGLPDIQYF. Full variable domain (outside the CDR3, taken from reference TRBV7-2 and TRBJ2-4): GAGVSQSPSNKVTEKGKDVELRCDPISGHTALYWYRQSLGQGLEFLIYFQGNSAPDKSGLPSDRFSAERTGGSVSTLTIQRTQQEDSAVYLCASSLGLPDIQYFGAGTRLSVL.

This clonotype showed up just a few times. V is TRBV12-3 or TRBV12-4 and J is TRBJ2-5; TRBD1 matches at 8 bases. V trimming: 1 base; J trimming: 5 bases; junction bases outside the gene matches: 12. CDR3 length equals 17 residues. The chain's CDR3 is CASSLVRTGLFIETQYF. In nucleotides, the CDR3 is TGTGCCAGCAGTTTAGTCAGGACAGGGCTTTTTATTGAGACCCAGTACTTC.

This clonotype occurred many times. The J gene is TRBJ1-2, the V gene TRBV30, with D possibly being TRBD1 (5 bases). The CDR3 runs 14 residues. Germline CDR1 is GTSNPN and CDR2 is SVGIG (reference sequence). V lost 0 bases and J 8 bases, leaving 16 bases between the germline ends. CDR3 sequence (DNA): TGTGCCTGGAGTGTCGGAGGGGCCCGGACGGGCTACACCTTC. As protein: CAWSVGGARTGYTF.

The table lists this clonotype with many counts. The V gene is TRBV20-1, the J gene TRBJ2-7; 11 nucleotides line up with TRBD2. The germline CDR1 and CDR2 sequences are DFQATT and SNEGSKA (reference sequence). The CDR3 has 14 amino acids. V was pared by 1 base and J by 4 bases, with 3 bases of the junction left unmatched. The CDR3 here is CSARVTSGGYEQYF. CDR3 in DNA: TGCAGTGCTAGAGTCACTAGCGGGGGATACGAGCAGTACTTC.

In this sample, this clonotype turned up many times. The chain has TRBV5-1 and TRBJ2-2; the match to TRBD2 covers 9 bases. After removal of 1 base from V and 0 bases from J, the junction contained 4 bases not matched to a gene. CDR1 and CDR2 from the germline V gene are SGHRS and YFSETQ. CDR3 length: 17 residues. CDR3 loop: CASSLYGGGANTGELFF. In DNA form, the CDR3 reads TGCGCCAGCAGCTTGTACGGCGGGGGGGCGAACACCGGGGAGCTGTTTTTT.

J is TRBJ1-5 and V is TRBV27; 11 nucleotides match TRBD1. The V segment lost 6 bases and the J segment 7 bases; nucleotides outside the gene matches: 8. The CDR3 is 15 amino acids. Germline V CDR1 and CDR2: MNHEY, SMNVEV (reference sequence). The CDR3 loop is CASRPGTGGRQPQHF. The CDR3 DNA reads TGTGCCAGCAGGCCCGGGACAGGGGGGCGCCAGCCCCAGCATTTT.

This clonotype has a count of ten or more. The CDR3 nucleotides read TGTGCCAGCAGTTTTGTCCCACCCAACGTCCTGACTTTC. Its translation is CASSFVPPNVLTF. The chain employs TRBV27 and TRBJ2-6; no clear D gene. Germline lookup yields CDR1 MNHEY and CDR2 SMNVEV (reference sequence). With 3 bases removed from V and 8 bases from J, the gap between germline ends came to 8 bases. This CDR3 has 13 residues.